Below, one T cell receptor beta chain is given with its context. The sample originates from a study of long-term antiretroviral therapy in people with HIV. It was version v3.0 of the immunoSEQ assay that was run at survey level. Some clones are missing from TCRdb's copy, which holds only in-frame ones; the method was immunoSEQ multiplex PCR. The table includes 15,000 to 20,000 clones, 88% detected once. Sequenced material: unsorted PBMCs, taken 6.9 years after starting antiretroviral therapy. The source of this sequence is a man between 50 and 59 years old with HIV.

The CDR3 nucleotides read TGTGCCAGCAGTTCCACTGGGGTGGGGGAGCTGTTTTTT. It codes for CASSSTGVGELFF. The genes are TRBV28 and TRBJ2-2, with D unclear. Trimming took 4 bases from V and 8 from J, leaving 11 bases between them. This CDR3 is 13 amino acids long. In germline, CDR1 is MDHEN, CDR2 SYDVKM. The full variable domain, with the rest looked up from reference TRBV28 and TRBJ2-2, is DVKVTQSSRYLVKRTGEKVFLECVQDMDHENMFWYRQDPGLGLRLIYFSYDVKMKEKGDIPEGYSVSREKKERFSLILESASTNQTSMYLCASSSTGVGELFFGEGSRLTVL.